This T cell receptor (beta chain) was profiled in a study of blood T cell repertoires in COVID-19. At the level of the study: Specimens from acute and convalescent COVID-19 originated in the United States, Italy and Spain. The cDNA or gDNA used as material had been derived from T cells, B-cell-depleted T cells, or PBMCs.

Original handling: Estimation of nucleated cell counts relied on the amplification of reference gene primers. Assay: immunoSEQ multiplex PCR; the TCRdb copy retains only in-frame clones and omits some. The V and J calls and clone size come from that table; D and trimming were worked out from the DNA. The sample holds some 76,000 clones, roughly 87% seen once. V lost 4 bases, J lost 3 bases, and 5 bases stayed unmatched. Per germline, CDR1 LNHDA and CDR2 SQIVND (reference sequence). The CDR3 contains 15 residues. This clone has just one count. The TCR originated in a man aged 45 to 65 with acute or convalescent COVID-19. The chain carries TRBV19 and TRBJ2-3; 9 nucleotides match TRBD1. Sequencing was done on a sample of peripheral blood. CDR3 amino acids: CASSTATGGTDTQYF. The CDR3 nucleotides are TGTGCCAGTAGTACCGCGACAGGGGGTACAGATACGCAGTATTTT.